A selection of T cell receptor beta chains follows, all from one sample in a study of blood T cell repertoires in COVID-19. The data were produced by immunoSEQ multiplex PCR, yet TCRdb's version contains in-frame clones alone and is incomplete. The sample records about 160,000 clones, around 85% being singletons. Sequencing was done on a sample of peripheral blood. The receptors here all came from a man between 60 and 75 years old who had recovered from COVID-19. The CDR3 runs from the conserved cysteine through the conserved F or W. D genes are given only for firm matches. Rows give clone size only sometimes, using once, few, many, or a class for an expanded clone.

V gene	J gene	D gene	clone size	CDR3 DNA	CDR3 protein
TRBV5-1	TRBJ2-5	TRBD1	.	TGCGCCAGCAGCTGGACAGGGGGGACAGAGACCCAGTACTTC	CASSWTGGTETQYF
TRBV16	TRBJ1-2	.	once	TGTGCCAGCAGCCAATCACAGGGAATCTATGGCTACACCTTC	CASSQSQGIYGYTF
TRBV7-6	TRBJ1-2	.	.	TGTGCCAGCCCAGGGGCCTTATGGCTTAACTATGGCTACACCTTC	CASPGALWLNYGYTF
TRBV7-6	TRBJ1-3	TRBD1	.	TGTGCCAGCAGCTCGCGGACAGGGGGCTCTGGAAACACCATATATTTT	CASSSRTGGSGNTIYF
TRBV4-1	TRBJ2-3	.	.	TGCGCCAGCAGCCAAGGCTCCGGGGGGCCTACAGATACGCAGTATTTT	CASSQGSGGPTDTQYF
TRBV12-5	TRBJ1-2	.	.	TGTGCTAGTTTCAGTGTCCAGGGGCGTATAACGGGCTACACCTTC	CASFSVQGRITGYTF
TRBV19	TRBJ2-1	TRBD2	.	TGTGCCAGCGGGACTCCTAGCGGGGGGTACAATGAGCAGTTCTTC	CASGTPSGGYNEQFF
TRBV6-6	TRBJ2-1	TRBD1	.	TGTGCCAGCAGTTCCGGGACAGGGGTCTCCTTCCAGTTCTTC	CASSSGTGVSFQFF
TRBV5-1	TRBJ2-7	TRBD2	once	TGCGCCAGCAGCTTGGGGCAGGGACTAAGCGAGCAGTACTTC	CASSLGQGLSEQYF
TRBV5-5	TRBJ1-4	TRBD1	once	TGTGCCAGCGGCAACAGGGGGCTGGAGGAAAAACTGTTTTTT	CASGNRGLEEKLFF
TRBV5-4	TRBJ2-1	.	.	TGTGCCAGCAGCTTGGGCCTAGCGTCCTACAATGAGCAGTTCTTC	CASSLGLASYNEQFF
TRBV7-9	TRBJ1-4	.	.	TGTGCCAGCAGCTTAGTCCTAAATGAAAAACTGTTTTTT	CASSLVLNEKLFF
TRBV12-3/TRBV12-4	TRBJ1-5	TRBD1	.	TGTGCCAGCAGTAAGACAGGGGGCCAGCCCCAGCATTTT	CASSKTGGQPQHF
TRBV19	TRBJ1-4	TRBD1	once	TGTGCCAGTAGTTCGAGGCAGGGGGCCAGTAGCGAAAAACTGTTTTTT	CASSSRQGASSEKLFF
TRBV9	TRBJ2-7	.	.	TGTGCCAGCAGCGCGTACGGGGAGCAGCAGTACTTC	CASSAYGEQQYF
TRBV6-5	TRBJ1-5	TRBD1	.	TGTGCCAGCAGACGGACAGGGGCCAATCAGCCCCAGCATTTT	CASRRTGANQPQHF
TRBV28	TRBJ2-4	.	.	TGTGCCAGCACTCTACGACAGGATAACATTCAGTACTTC	CASTLRQDNIQYF
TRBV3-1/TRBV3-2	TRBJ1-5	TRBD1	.	TGTGCCAGCAGCCAGGACGCCACAGGGGACCAGCCCCAGCATTTT	CASSQDATGDQPQHF
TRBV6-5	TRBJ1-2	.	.	TGTGCCAGCAGTTATGCCGGACAGACCAGCTACACCTTC	CASSYAGQTSYTF
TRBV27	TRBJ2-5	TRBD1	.	TGTGCCAGCAGTCCCTTGACAGGGGGGCCGGATCGCAAAGAGACCCAGTACTTC	CASSPLTGGPDRKETQYF
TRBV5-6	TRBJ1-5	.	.	TGTGCCAGCAGCTTGGCGGACAGCCCCTATCAGCCCCAGCATTTT	CASSLADSPYQPQHF
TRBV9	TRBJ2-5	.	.	TGTGCCAGCAGCGTAGAAGAGGCACAAGAGACCCAGTACTTC	CASSVEEAQETQYF
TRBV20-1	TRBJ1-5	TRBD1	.	TGCAGTGCTAGCCAAGGACAGGTCCAGCATTTT	CSASQGQVQHF
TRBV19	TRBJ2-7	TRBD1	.	TGTGCCAGTAAGGGGGACAGTTCCTACGAGCAGTACTTC	CASKGDSSYEQYF
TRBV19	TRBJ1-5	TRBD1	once	TGTGCGGGGGGACAGGGGGCGGGCAATCAGCCCCAGCATTTT	CAGGQGAGNQPQHF
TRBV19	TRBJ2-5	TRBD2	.	TGTGCCAGTAGTATATGGGGGGGAATCCAAGAGACCCAGTACTTC	CASSIWGGIQETQYF
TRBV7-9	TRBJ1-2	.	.	TGTGCCAGCAGCAGTAGGGGGTACGAGGGAAACTATGGCTACACCTTC	CASSSRGYEGNYGYTF
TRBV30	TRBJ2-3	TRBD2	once	TGTGCCTGGAGTCCCATTAGCGGGGGGGTCACAGATACGCAGTATTTT	CAWSPISGGVTDTQYF
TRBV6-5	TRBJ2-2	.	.	TGTGCCAGCAGGTTACCGACAGTAGTATCCGGGGAGCTGTTTTTT	CASRLPTVVSGELFF
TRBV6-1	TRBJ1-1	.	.	TGTGCCAGCAGTGACAGTTCAGAGGGCAAAAACGCGGCTTTCTTT	CASSDSSEGKNAAFF
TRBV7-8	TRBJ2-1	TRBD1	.	TGTGCCAGCAGCGACGGGACAGGGGGTCCTGAGCAGTTCTTC	CASSDGTGGPEQFF
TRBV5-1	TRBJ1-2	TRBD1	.	TGCGCCAGCAGCTTAACAGGGGTCTATGGCTACACCTTC	CASSLTGVYGYTF
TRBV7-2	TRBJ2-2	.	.	TGTGCCAGCAGCTTAGAAGGGATAGGGAGCGCAACCGGGGAGCTGTTTTTT	CASSLEGIGSATGELFF
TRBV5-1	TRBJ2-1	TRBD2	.	TGCGCCAGCAGTTTTAGCGGGGGGGCTTACAATGAGCAGTTCTTC	CASSFSGGAYNEQFF
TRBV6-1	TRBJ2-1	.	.	TGTGCCAGCAGTGAAGTGGCAGGTTACAATGAGCAGTTCTTC	CASSEVAGYNEQFF
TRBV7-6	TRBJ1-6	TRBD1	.	TGTGCCAGCAGCCGCGGACAGGGAGATAGTTCACCCCTCCACTTT	CASSRGQGDSSPLHF
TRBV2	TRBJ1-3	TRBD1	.	TGTGCCAGCAGGCCGACAGGGACGGGAAACACCATATATTTT	CASRPTGTGNTIYF
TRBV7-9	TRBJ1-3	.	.	TGTGCCAGCAGCTTAGCCAGGGTTTCTGGAAACACCATATATTTT	CASSLARVSGNTIYF
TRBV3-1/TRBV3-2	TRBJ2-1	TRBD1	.	TGTGCCAGCAGCCCCCCCGGGACAGGGGGCGAGGATGAGCAGTTCTTC	CASSPPGTGGEDEQFF
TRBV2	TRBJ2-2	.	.	TGTGCCAGCCTCGCACAGGGACGGACCGGGGAGCTGTTTTTT	CASLAQGRTGELFF
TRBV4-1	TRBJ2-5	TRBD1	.	TGCGCCAGCAGCCAAGGGACAGGGGAATGGGAGACCCAGTACTTC	CASSQGTGEWETQYF
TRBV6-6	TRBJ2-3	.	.	TGTGCCAGCAGCCTACGAACAGATACGCAGTATTTT	CASSLRTDTQYF
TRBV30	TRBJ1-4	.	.	TGTGCCTGGGGACAGCCGGGAAATGAAAAACTGTTTTTT	CAWGQPGNEKLFF
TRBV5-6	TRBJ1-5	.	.	TGTGCCAGCAGCTCGTTACAGAATCCTAGCAATCAGCCCCAGCATTTT	CASSSLQNPSNQPQHF
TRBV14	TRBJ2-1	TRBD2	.	TGTGCCAGCAGCCAATCACCGGGACTAGAATACAATGAGCAGTTCTTC	CASSQSPGLEYNEQFF
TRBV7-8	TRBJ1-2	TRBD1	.	TGTGCCAGCAGCTCAGGGACAGGGGGAATCTATGGCTACACCTTC	CASSSGTGGIYGYTF
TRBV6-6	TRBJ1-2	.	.	TGTGCCAGCAGGCTAGAGGGGGGGCACTATGGCTACACCTTC	CASRLEGGHYGYTF
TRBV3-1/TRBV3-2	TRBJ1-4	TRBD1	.	TGTGCCAGCAGCTCCGGGACAGGAAATGAAAAACTGTTTTTT	CASSSGTGNEKLFF